The sequence of this T cell receptor (beta chain) was determined in a study of OX40 agonist ivuxolimab in advanced cancers. Overall study context: An agonistic human IgG2 monoclonal antibody against OX40 (CD134) was given. Patients with hepatocellular carcinoma, melanoma, renal cell or head and neck cancer made up the dose-escalation patients. The eligibility criteria allowed prior anti-PD-1, anti-PD-L1 or anti-CTLA-4 therapy, and about 40% had some.

Prior autoimmune disease or systemic immunosuppression barred patients. Sequenced by immunoSEQ multiplex PCR; TCRdb stores in-frame clones only, minus some. The profile covers tens of thousands of clones, with roughly 92% appearing a single time and around 1.1% taken by the ten largest. In germline, CDR1 is GTSNPN, CDR2 SVGIG (reference sequence). V was cut by 1 base and J by 8 bases, with 14 bases left in between. The CDR3 covers 14 residues. The receptor was derived from an adult with an advanced solid tumor such as melanoma, head and neck, liver or kidney cancer. The genes are TRBV30 and TRBJ1-4; weak D call: TRBD1 (5 bases). The specimen was CD4+ or CD8+ T cells sorted from blood, collected in a trial of the OX40 agonist ivuxolimab. CDR3 region: CAWSAGTMREKLFF. The DNA for the CDR3 is TGTGCCTGGAGTGCCGGGACCATGAGAGAAAAACTGTTTTTT.